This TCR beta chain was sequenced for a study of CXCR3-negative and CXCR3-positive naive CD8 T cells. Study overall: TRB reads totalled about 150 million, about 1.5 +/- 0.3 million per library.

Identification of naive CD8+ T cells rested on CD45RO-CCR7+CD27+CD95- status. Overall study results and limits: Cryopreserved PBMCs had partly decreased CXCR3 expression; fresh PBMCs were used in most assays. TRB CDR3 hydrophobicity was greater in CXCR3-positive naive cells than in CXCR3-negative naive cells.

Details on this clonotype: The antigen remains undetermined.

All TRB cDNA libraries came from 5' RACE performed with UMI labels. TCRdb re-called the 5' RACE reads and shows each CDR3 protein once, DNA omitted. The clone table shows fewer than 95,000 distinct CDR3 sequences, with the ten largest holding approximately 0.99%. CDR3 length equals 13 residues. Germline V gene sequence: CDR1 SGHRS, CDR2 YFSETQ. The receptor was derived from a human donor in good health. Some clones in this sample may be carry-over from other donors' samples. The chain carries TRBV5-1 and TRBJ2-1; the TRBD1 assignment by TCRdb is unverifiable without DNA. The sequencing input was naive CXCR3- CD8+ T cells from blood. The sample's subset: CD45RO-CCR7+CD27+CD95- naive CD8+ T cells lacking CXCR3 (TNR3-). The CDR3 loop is CASGRDLRDEQFF.